The next 10 T cell receptor beta chains were all read from a single sample in a study of blood T cell repertoires in COVID-19. TCRdb keeps only in-frame clones here, not all; method: immunoSEQ multiplex PCR. Of 140,000 to 150,000 clones detected, 80% to 90% appear once; the ten largest clones hold around 8.6%. Sample: peripheral blood. Receptors originate from a woman aged 45 to 65 with active or convalescent COVID-19.

The chain is built from TRBV7-9 and TRBJ1-1; D gene uncertain. The CDR3 runs to 15 residues. V shed 5 bases and J shed 0 bases, with 13 bases lying between them. Germline loops: CDR1 SEHNR, CDR2 FQNEAQ (reference sequence). CDR3 bases: TGTGCCAGCAGCCTAGAGACAAGTATGAACACTGAAGCTTTCTTT. It specifies CASSLETSMNTEAFF.

This clone was seen only a few times. The rearrangement links TRBV19 to TRBJ1-3; TRBD1 matches at 7 bases. This CDR3 contains 15 residues. Germline loops: CDR1 LNHDA, CDR2 SQIVND (reference sequence). V trimming: 3 bases; J trimming: 4 bases; junction bases outside the gene matches: 6. CDR3 region: CASSIPNRGGNTIYF. DNA of the CDR3: TGTGCCAGTAGTATCCCGAACAGGGGCGGAAACACCATATATTTT.

The V and J genes are TRBV4-1 and TRBJ1-5; a weak D match, TRBD1 (5 bases). The germline CDR1 and CDR2 sequences are MGHRA and YSYEKL. This CDR3 contains 16 residues. The ends were cut back, 0 bases at V and 6 bases at J, with 15 bases in the middle. CDR3 region: CASSQDRATYSQPQHF. CDR3 DNA sequence: TGCGCCAGCAGCCAAGACAGGGCGACATATAGTCAGCCCCAGCATTTT.

This clone was counted a single time. The chain combines TRBV6-5 with TRBJ1-2; 8 bases map to TRBD1. The CDR3 is made up of 13 amino acids. V trimming: 6 bases; J trimming: 4 bases; junction bases outside the gene matches: 4. The germline V gene encodes CDR1 MNHEY and CDR2 SVGAGI. The CDR3 region is CASRAGGGYGYTF. The CDR3 region has the DNA TGTGCCAGCAGAGCAGGGGGCGGCTATGGCTACACCTTC.

This chain connects TRBV30 to TRBJ1-6; maybe TRBD1 (6 bases). The length of the CDR3 is 17 residues. CDR1 GTSNPN and CDR2 SVGIG come from the germline V gene (reference sequence). Deletions cut 0 bases from V and 1 base from J, with 13 bases between. The CDR3: CAWSVAQGGSYNSPLHF. Written as DNA, the CDR3 is TGTGCCTGGAGTGTTGCACAGGGTGGATCCTATAATTCACCCCTCCACTTT.

This clone has only one observation. This rearrangement joins TRBV11-2 to TRBJ2-1, with 10 bases that match TRBD2. J gave up 0 bases and V 5 bases, and 7 bases lay outside the gene matches. Per germline, CDR1 SGHAT and CDR2 FQNNGV. The CDR3 totals 17 residues. In nucleotides, the CDR3 is TGTGCCAGCAGCCTTTGGACTAGCGGTTCCTCCTACAATGAGCAGTTCTTC. This codes for CASSLWTSGSSYNEQFF.

The rearrangement links TRBV7-3 to TRBJ1-1; unclear D gene. Germline V gene sequence: CDR1 SGHTA, CDR2 FQGTGA. This CDR3 comprises 13 residues. Trimming took off 3 bases at V and 2 bases at J, with 7 bases between the two ends. The CDR3 here is CASSLQDNTEAFF. CDR3 nucleotides: TGTGCCAGCAGCTTGCAGGATAACACTGAAGCTTTCTTT.

The chain couples TRBV21-1 to TRBJ1-2. TRBV21-1 is a recognized pseudogene. The length of the CDR3 is 16 residues. In nucleotides, the CDR3 is TGTGCCAGCAGCAAAGGGAGGGCAGGGCCCGGGAATGGCTACACCTTC. This gives the protein CASSKGRAGPGNGYTF.

This clone was detected many times. The rearrangement uses TRBV4-3 and TRBJ1-1; the D gene is possibly TRBD1 (5 bases). This CDR3 has 15 amino acids. The V and J ends lost 1 base and 5 bases respectively, with 14 bases between them. CDR1 is LGHNA and CDR2 is YSLEER in the germline V gene. This CDR3 is CASSQGAARGTEAFF. The CDR3 region has the DNA TGCGCCAGCAGCCAAGGGGCCGCTAGGGGAACTGAAGCTTTCTTT.

This chain uses TRBV7-2 with TRBJ2-1, with D possibly being TRBD2 (6 bases). Trimming removed 2 bases from V and 0 bases from J, with 8 bases in between. The germline V gene encodes CDR1 SGHTA and CDR2 FQGNSA. This CDR3 has 15 residues. Here the CDR3 DNA reads TGTGCCAGCAGCTTACTCGGGAGCTCCTACAATGAGCAGTTCTTC. Protein sequence: CASSLLGSSYNEQFF.